This T cell receptor (beta chain) was observed in a study of CD8 T cells in Susac syndrome. Study background: When blood was drawn, the patients with Susac syndrome were therapy-naive, on corticosteroids, or on intravenous immunoglobulin alone. Overall study findings and caveats: None of the CD4+ T cell repertoires in Susac syndrome showed clonal expansion.

This CDR3 has 12 amino acids. The germline V gene has CDR1 DFQATT and CDR2 SNEGSKA (reference sequence). V was cut by 3 bases and J by 5 bases, with 10 bases left in between. When the RNA was reverse transcribed, random hexamers were used with an input of roughly 0.5 to 1 ug. Amplification of TCR beta CDR3 by immunoSEQ multiplex PCR spanned 54 Vbeta and 13 Jbeta. Each CDR3 protein is one row after TCRdb ran MiXCR on the immunoSEQ multiplex PCR reads. The sample includes some 150,000 distinct CDR3 sequences, approximately 95% of them seen just once. A word on this clonotype: The antigen is not known.

Isolation of CD8+ and CD4+ T cells was performed negatively, whereas enrichment of TEMRA cells was done by FACS. This chain links TRBV20-1 with TRBJ1-1; unclear D gene. The sample taken for sequencing was CD4+ T cells from PBMCs. This sequence originates from a human donor with Susac syndrome. The CDR3: CSASKLTTEAFF. CDR3 nucleotides: TGCAGTGCTAGTAAGTTAACAACTGAAGCTTTCTTT.